The 23 T cell receptor beta chains below come from one sample, sequenced in a study of shared clonotypes between healthy human individuals. The protocol was immunoSEQ multiplex PCR, while the TCRdb copy is restricted to in-frame clones and leaves out a portion. The table shows 90,000 to 100,000 clones, with 40% to 55% occurring only once. The sequencing input was PBMCs. The receptor source for this set is a woman aged 40-49 years in good health. Some clones in this sample may be carry-over from other donors' samples.

J is TRBJ2-5 and V is TRBV19; D is ambiguous. The length of the CDR3 is 14 residues. Germline CDR1 is LNHDA and CDR2 is SQIVND (reference sequence). Trimming took 5 bases from V and 1 from J, leaving 11 bases between them. CDR3 DNA: TGTGCCAGTAGTCTACACGGAACCCAAGAGACCCAGTACTTC. It is translated as CASSLHGTQETQYF.

J is TRBJ1-2 and V is TRBV10-3; 8 bases agree with TRBD1. The CDR3 spans 13 residues. V dropped 6 bases and J dropped 5; count of bases not matched to a gene: 5. The germline V gene has CDR1 ENHRY and CDR2 SYGVKD. The CDR3 is CAISRGQGYGYTF. In DNA form, the CDR3 reads TGTGCCATCAGCAGGGGGCAAGGATATGGCTACACCTTC.

This clone occurred many times. This chain uses TRBV28 with TRBJ1-1; D perhaps matches TRBD1 (6 bases). Germline V gene lookup returns CDR1 MDHEN and CDR2 SYDVKM. Trimming took off 5 bases at V and 3 bases at J, with 13 bases between the two ends. The length of the CDR3 is 14 residues. The DNA of the CDR3 is TGTGCCAGCAGTGCACAGGGAGTGGACACTGAAGCTTTCTTT. This codes for CASSAQGVDTEAFF.

This clone was seen at least ten times. The genes are TRBV9 and TRBJ2-1; 11 nucleotides match TRBD1. The CDR3 extends over 16 amino acids. Germline lookup yields CDR1 SGDLS and CDR2 YYNGEE. Trimming removed 4 bases from V and 3 bases from J; junction bases left unmatched: 6. The CDR3, as DNA: TGTGCCAGCAGCTTAGTCGGGACAGGGGGCTACAATGAGCAGTTCTTC. This gives the protein CASSLVGTGGYNEQFF.

This clone was seen only a few times. At one of its ends the junction is not consistent with the germline gene, which may arise from a read error. The chain carries TRBV7-2 and TRBJ2-7; 7 bases match TRBD1. Germline V gives CDR1 SGHTA, CDR2 FQGNSA. This CDR3 is built from 15 residues. CDR3 bases: TGTGCCAGCACTTTAGACCTAGGGGGCCCTTACGAGCGGTACTTC. Translated, it gives CASTLDLGGPYERYF.

This clone was seen repeatedly, ten times or more. The V and J genes are TRBV2 and TRBJ1-2; 7 bases fit TRBD1. V lost 5 bases, J lost 4 bases, and 7 bases stayed unmatched. Germline CDR1 is SNHLY and CDR2 is FYNNEI. The CDR3 is 14 residues long. The CDR3 nucleotides are TGTGCCAGCAGTACTAACAACAGGGGCTATGGCTACACCTTC. It translates to CASSTNNRGYGYTF.

CDR3 coding DNA: TGTGCCAGCAGTCGGACAGGGATAGGCAATGAGCAGTTCTTC. As protein: CASSRTGIGNEQFF. The chain uses TRBV27 and TRBJ2-1, with 8 bases lining up with TRBD1. This CDR3 spans 14 amino acids. Germline V gene sequence: CDR1 MNHEY, CDR2 SMNVEV (reference sequence). J gave up 6 bases and V 5 bases, and 6 bases lay outside the gene matches.

CDR3 DNA sequence: TGTGCCAGCAGCTTACTAGGGCGCTACGAGCAGTACTTC. Amino acid sequence: CASSLLGRYEQYF. The chain carries TRBV13 and TRBJ2-7, with D unresolved. CDR3 size: 13 residues. The ends were cut back, 2 bases at V and 3 bases at J, with 8 bases in the middle. Per germline, CDR1 PRHDT and CDR2 FYEKMQ (reference sequence).

In DNA, the CDR3 is TGTGCCAGCAGTGAATCGACAGTGGGCTATGGCTACACCTTC. It translates to CASSESTVGYGYTF. The rearrangement joins TRBV6-1 to TRBJ1-2, with D perhaps TRBD1 (5 bases). The CDR3 runs to 14 residues. V shed 2 bases and J shed 4 bases, with 11 bases lying between them. CDR1 and CDR2 (germline): MNHNS, SASEGT.

This clone has a count of ten or more. The chain recombines TRBV6-4 with TRBJ2-7; D is undetermined. V was pared by 3 bases and J by 0 bases, with 12 bases between. This CDR3 comprises 15 residues. Germline lookup yields CDR1 MRHNA and CDR2 SNTAGT. The CDR3 region is CASSERATSSYEQYF. The CDR3 DNA sequence: TGTGCCAGCAGTGAAAGAGCGACAAGCTCCTACGAGCAGTACTTC.

This clone came up a few times. The chain is built from TRBV7-8 and TRBJ2-1, with D possibly matching TRBD2 (5 bases). Germline V gene data show CDR1 as SGHVS and CDR2 as FQNEAQ. V gave up 4 bases and J gave up 6 bases, with 10 bases separating them. This CDR3 has 13 amino acids. The CDR3 region is CASSYTSFNEQFF. As DNA, the CDR3 is TGTGCCAGCAGCTACACTAGTTTCAATGAGCAGTTCTTC.

This clone has a handful of counts. This chain joins TRBV7-2 and TRBJ1-2; D gene uncertain. Per germline, CDR1 SGHTA and CDR2 FQGNSA. The CDR3 is 14 amino acids. V lost 5 bases and J 6 bases, leaving 16 bases between the germline ends. This CDR3 is CASSPVVLRDGYTF. As DNA, the CDR3 is TGTGCCAGCAGCCCGGTTGTTCTGAGGGATGGCTACACCTTC. The entire variable domain, with the rest obtained from reference TRBV7-2 and TRBJ1-2, is as follows: GAGVSQSPSNKVTEKGKDVELRCDPISGHTALYWYRQSLGQGLEFLIYFQGNSAPDKSGLPSDRFSAERTGGSVSTLTIQRTQQEDSAVYLCASSPVVLRDGYTFGSGTRLTVV.

The CDR3: CASSSELGANVLTF. The CDR3 DNA is TGTGCCAGCAGCTCGGAACTTGGGGCCAACGTCCTGACTTTC. This chain links TRBV7-9 with TRBJ2-6; D remains unclear. The CDR3 contains 14 residues. Germline V lookup: CDR1 SEHNR, CDR2 FQNEAQ (reference sequence). The V end was cut by 4 bases, the J end by 3 bases, with 7 bases between.

V is TRBV2 and J is TRBJ1-2, with unresolved D. This CDR3 has 15 residues. From germline, CDR1 is SNHLY and CDR2 FYNNEI. V dropped 7 bases and J dropped 8 bases, with 23 bases sitting between them. The chain's CDR3 is CASTETRQPLGGYTF. The CDR3 nucleotides are TGTGCCAGCACAGAGACCCGGCAGCCCCTCGGGGGCTACACCTTC.

This chain connects TRBV28 to TRBJ1-2, with 8 positions matching TRBD1. With V trimmed by 8 bases and J by 8 bases, 22 bases remained unmatched. The CDR3 spans 17 residues. Germline-derived CDR1 and CDR2 are MDHEN and SYDVKM. The CDR3: CASRGATGAPSFGGYTF. DNA for the CDR3: TGTGCCAGCCGAGGGGCGACAGGGGCACCATCGTTCGGGGGCTACACCTTC.

Many counts were recorded for this clone. The V gene is TRBV2, the J gene TRBJ2-5; TRBD2 matches 9 bases. The V gene's germline CDR1 is SNHLY and CDR2 FYNNEI. This CDR3 region has 15 residues. V lost 4 bases, J lost 4 bases, and 7 bases stayed unmatched. This CDR3 is CASSGGRREGETQYF. The CDR3 DNA sequence: TGTGCCAGCAGTGGCGGCCGGCGGGAGGGAGAGACCCAGTACTTC.

This rearrangement joins TRBV7-8 to TRBJ1-2, with D perhaps TRBD1 (6 bases). V was shortened by 4 bases and J by 8 bases, with 17 bases between the two germline ends. The V gene's germline CDR1 is SGHVS and CDR2 FQNEAQ. CDR3 length equals 14 residues. The CDR3 loop is CASSYAGAGGGYTF. In nucleotides, the CDR3 is TGTGCCAGCAGCTATGCGGGGGCGGGCGGCGGCTACACCTTC. The whole variable domain, remainder taken from reference TRBV7-8 and TRBJ1-2, is GAGVSQSPRYKVAKRGQDVALRCDPISGHVSLFWYQQALGQGPEFLTYFQNEAQLDKSGLPSDRFFAERPEGSVSTLKIQRTQQEDSAVYLCASSYAGAGGGYTFGSGTRLTVV.

The gene calls are TRBV28 and TRBJ1-5, with D possibly being TRBD1 (5 bases). Looked up from germline, CDR1 is MDHEN and CDR2 is SYDVKM. The V gene lost 5 bases and the J gene lost 3 bases, with 17 bases spanning the gap. There are 16 residues in the CDR3. This chain's CDR3 is CASSLSQGPFNQPQHF. CDR3 coding DNA: TGTGCCAGCAGTCTCTCCCAGGGTCCGTTCAATCAGCCCCAGCATTTT.

The rearrangement uses TRBV30 and TRBJ1-6, with D perhaps TRBD1 (6 bases). The CDR3 consists of 13 residues. In germline, CDR1 is GTSNPN, CDR2 SVGIG (reference sequence). The V and J ends lost 6 bases and 8 bases respectively, with 14 bases between them. This CDR3 reads CACPGQTDSPLHF. CDR3 DNA sequence: TGTGCCTGTCCGGGACAAACGGATTCACCCCTCCACTTT.

This clone was found many times. The J gene is TRBJ2-2, the V gene TRBV25-1; D might be TRBD1 or TRBD2, each matching 5 bases. In germline, CDR1 is MGHDK, CDR2 SYGVNS. V was trimmed by 9 bases and J by 3 bases, leaving 17 bases between them. This CDR3 has 15 amino acids. The CDR3 DNA sequence: TGTGCCAGTTCCCCGGGACGGCGGCACACCGGGGAGCTGTTTTTT. Translation gives CASSPGRRHTGELFF.

CDR3 DNA: TGTGCCTGCCAGGGGGTATCGCCCTACGAGCAGTACTTC. As protein: CACQGVSPYEQYF. The V gene is TRBV30, the J gene TRBJ2-7, with 7 bases identical to TRBD1. J lost 2 bases, V lost 6 bases, and 7 bases had no gene match. This CDR3 is 13 amino acids long. Germline values: CDR1 GTSNPN, CDR2 SVGIG (reference sequence).

This clone was counted many times. V is TRBV7-9 and J is TRBJ2-1, with D hard to call. In germline, CDR1 is SEHNR, CDR2 FQNEAQ (reference sequence). The CDR3 loop spans 13 amino acids. Trimming took 2 bases from V and 5 from J, leaving 7 bases between them. CDR3 amino acids: CASSLSRDNEQFF. Here the CDR3 DNA reads TGTGCCAGCAGCTTAAGTAGGGACAATGAGCAGTTCTTC. Using reference TRBV7-9 and TRBJ2-1 for the parts outside the CDR3, the full variable domain is DTGVSQNPRHKITKRGQNVTFRCDPISEHNRLYWYRQTLGQGPEFLTYFQNEAQLEKSRLLSDRFSAERPKGSFSTLEIQRTEQGDSAMYLCASSLSRDNEQFFGPGTRLTVL.

This clone showed up many times. The V gene is TRBV5-6, the J gene TRBJ1-6; the D gene is possibly TRBD1 (5 bases). Looked up from germline, CDR1 is SGHDT and CDR2 is YYEEEE. V gave up 2 bases and J gave up 4 bases, with 10 bases separating them. The CDR3 sequence is 15 residues long. CDR3 sequence: CASSFGTGYNSPLHF. In nucleotides, the CDR3 is TGTGCCAGCAGCTTCGGGACGGGGTATAATTCACCCCTCCACTTT.